The rows below give T cell receptor beta chains drawn from one sample of a study of T-cell reconstitution after alpha-beta-depleted transplantation in children. TCRdb called the PCR reads again in MiXCR, with one record for every CDR3 protein. This table holds hundreds of thousands of distinct CDR3 sequences, about an eighth found once. The specimen comprised PBMCs, mostly from graft donor cells, sampled 360 days after TCRalphabeta/CD19-depleted stem cell transplant. These receptors were collected from a male patient under 18 who had a stem cell transplant for acute myeloid leukemia, so the T cells may come from the graft donor. CDR3s include the opening cysteine and the closing phenylalanine or tryptophan. D genes are given only for firm matches. Some rows have no size entry. The others give once, few or many, or a class for an expanded clone.

clone_size d_call j_call v_call cdr3_nt cdr3_aa
few NA TRBJ2-3 TRBV4-3 TGCGCCAGCAGCCAAGACGGAGGGCGACTAGTAGGCGATACGCAGTATTTT CASSQDGGRLVGDTQYF
few TRBD2 TRBJ2-6 TRBV5-1 TGCGCCAGCAGGCCCGGACTAGCGGGAACTTCTGGGGCCAACGTCCTGACTTTC CASRPGLAGTSGANVLTF
NA NA TRBJ2-5 TRBV3-1 TGTGCCAGCAGCCAAGAGAGAAAAAGGTTGGCGGGGTTTGTTGAGACCCAGTACTTC CASSQERKRLAGFVETQYF
few NA TRBJ2-5 TRBV5-1 TGCGCCAGCAGCGCTGGACAGGGAGGGGGAGAGACCCAGTACTTC CASSAGQGGGETQYF
few TRBD2 TRBJ2-2 TRBV12-3/TRBV12-4 TGTGCCAGCAGTCGTGTGGGCGGTAGCAGCGGGAGGCGGACCGGGGAGCTGTTTTTT CASSRVGGSSGRRTGELFF
NA TRBD2 TRBJ2-1 TRBV20-1 TGCAGTGAGGTAGCGGGAGGGCCGAATTACAATGAGCAGTTCTTC CSEVAGGPNYNEQFF
NA TRBD1 TRBJ1-1 TRBV30 TGTGCCTGGAGTGGGGACAGGAATACTGAAGCTTTCTTT CAWSGDRNTEAFF
many TRBD1 TRBJ1-2 TRBV4-3 TGCGCCAGCAGCCAACAGGGGGTAGGCTATGGCTACACCTTC CASSQQGVGYGYTF
once TRBD1 TRBJ2-6 TRBV4-2 TGTGCCAGCAGCCCGTCGGGGACAGGGGGGCCCTCTGGGGCCAACGTCCTGACTTTC CASSPSGTGGPSGANVLTF
NA TRBD1 TRBJ1-2 TRBV7-3 TGTGCCAGCAGCCCTGACAGGGCCGGCGGCTACACCTTC CASSPDRAGGYTF
NA TRBD1 TRBJ1-5 TRBV27 TGTGCCAGCAGCCGCCGGACAGGGGGCAGGCAGCCCCAGCATTTT CASSRRTGGRQPQHF
few NA TRBJ2-1 TRBV7-2 TGTGCCCTAGGGACGTCCGGACCCTACAATGAGCAGTTCTTC CALGTSGPYNEQFF
NA NA TRBJ1-5 TRBV29-1 TGCAGCGTCGGACGGGACACCAATCAGCCCCAGCATTTT CSVGRDTNQPQHF
NA NA TRBJ1-5 TRBV7-9 TGTGCCAGCAGCCTTCTGGACACATATCAGCCCCAGCATTTT CASSLLDTYQPQHF
NA NA TRBJ2-7 TRBV29-1 TGCAGCGCTCTACTAGGAATGGGGTCCTACGAGCAGTACTTC CSALLGMGSYEQYF
few NA TRBJ1-5 TRBV28 TGTGCCACTTCGCTTTTGAGGGCGCCAGGTCAGCCCCAGCATTTT CATSLLRAPGQPQHF
NA TRBD2 TRBJ2-3 TRBV27 TGTGCCAGCAGTCACGGGACTAGCGGGAGGATAACAGATACGCAGTATTTT CASSHGTSGRITDTQYF
few TRBD1 TRBJ2-7 TRBV7-2 TGTGCCAGCAGCTTAGTCTTGGGGACAGGGGTAAACTACGAGCAGTACTTC CASSLVLGTGVNYEQYF
few TRBD2 TRBJ2-7 TRBV12-3/TRBV12-4 TGTGCCAGCAGTTCGGGACTAGCGGGAGGCGTAAGGGGCTACGAGCAGTACTTC CASSSGLAGGVRGYEQYF
NA NA TRBJ2-2 TRBV6-2/TRBV6-3 TGTGCCAGCAGTTTCTTCCCGAACACCGGGGAGCTGTTTTTT CASSFFPNTGELFF
few NA TRBJ2-5 TRBV29-1 TGCAGCGTCCGGTGGCGCCCGGCGGAAGAGACCCAGTACTTC CSVRWRPAEETQYF
few NA TRBJ2-1 TRBV27 TGTGCCAGCAGTATACTTAGCGGTCTCTCCTACAATGAGCAGTTCTTC CASSILSGLSYNEQFF
few TRBD1 TRBJ2-7 TRBV4-3 TGCGCCAGCAGCCAAGGGACGACAGGGGTCTACGAGCAGTACTTC CASSQGTTGVYEQYF
few NA TRBJ2-2 TRBV29-1 TGCAGCGGCAAGTCCACCGGGGAGCTGTTTTTT CSGKSTGELFF
many NA TRBJ2-3 TRBV20-1 TGCAGTGCTCGATGGGCGGGGTACACAGATACGCAGTATTTT CSARWAGYTDTQYF
few TRBD2 TRBJ2-1 TRBV29-1 TGCAGCCACTCAACGGGAGGGCCCCATGAGCAGTTCTTC CSHSTGGPHEQFF
NA TRBD2 TRBJ2-1 TRBV7-9 TGTGCCAGCAGCATCAGCGGGAGTATCGATGAGCAGTTCTTC CASSISGSIDEQFF
few NA TRBJ2-1 TRBV20-1 TGCAGTGCCCAGAGGCTGGGTAATGAGCAGTTCTTC CSAQRLGNEQFF
NA NA TRBJ1-2 TRBV28 TGTGCCAGCAGTTTAGATGCAGGGAAGGGAAAAGTCTATGGCTACACCTTC CASSLDAGKGKVYGYTF
many NA TRBJ2-7 TRBV28 TGTGCCAGCCAGCAGGGAATCCTGGCTTACGAGCAGTACTTC CASQQGILAYEQYF
few TRBD1 TRBJ2-3 TRBV20-1 TGCAGTGCTAGAGGGACAGGGTTAGATACGCAGTATTTT CSARGTGLDTQYF
NA TRBD1 TRBJ1-2 TRBV7-2 TGTGCCAGCAGCGTTGGACAGGGTGGCATCTATGGCTACACCTTC CASSVGQGGIYGYTF
many NA TRBJ1-6 TRBV28 TGTGCCAGCAGTTTGACAGAAAATTCACCCCTCCACTTT CASSLTENSPLHF
many NA TRBJ2-2 TRBV7-2 TGTGCCAGCAGCGAGCGCCCATACACCGGGGAGCTGTTTTTT CASSERPYTGELFF
NA NA TRBJ2-7 TRBV12-3/TRBV12-4 TGTGCCAGCAGTTTTTTCGCCCCGCCAGAAGGGGAGCAGTACTTC CASSFFAPPEGEQYF
NA TRBD2 TRBJ2-4 TRBV6-2/TRBV6-3 TGTGCCAGCAGCTATGGGACTAGCGGGATAGCCAAAAACATTCAGTACTTC CASSYGTSGIAKNIQYF